A selection of T cell receptor beta chains follows, all from one sample in a study of brain T cells in children with intractable seizures. Measured with immunoSEQ multiplex PCR; TCRdb has only the in-frame clones, and not every one. The repertoire consists of around 340,000 clones, with about 93% occurring once and the leading ten covering around 5%. The sequenced sample was peripheral blood, obtained more than 4 months after surgery. The receptors shown here come from a boy under three years old with tuberous sclerosis and intractable seizures. CDR3s include the opening cysteine and the closing phenylalanine or tryptophan.

TRBV5-8	TRBJ2-2	CASSLGRQVGTGELFF
TRBV19	TRBJ1-6	CASSALTGENSPLHF
TRBV9	TRBJ2-3	CASSVGTGADTQYF
TRBV11-2	TRBJ2-7	CASSFSIYEQYF
TRBV24-1	TRBJ2-5	CATSDPAVGETQYF
TRBV4-1	TRBJ2-1	CASSHRTSGNEQFF
TRBV2	TRBJ2-1	CASRVGLAGGNEQFF
TRBV7-9	TRBJ2-3	CASTEGEGRLVTDTQYF
TRBV29-1	TRBJ2-3	CSVEGGLAYTDTQYF
TRBV30	TRBJ2-1	CASYVVTCNEQFF
TRBV6-1	TRBJ2-7	CASSEAGWGAYEQYF
TRBV5-1	TRBJ1-2	CASSLRAGRDDSGYTF